These 2 T cell receptor beta chains originate from one sample sequenced in a study of T cells after yellow fever vaccination. One entry per CDR3 protein, called by TCRdb with MiXCR from the 5' RACE reads. The table lists 300,000 to 400,000 distinct CDR3 sequences, around 13% of them singletons, with 2.5% to 4% in the top ten. The specimen comprised CD4+ T cells sorted from PBMCs, sampled 15 days after the yellow fever booster vaccination. The receptor source for this set is a man aged 18 to 29 who received the YFV17D yellow fever vaccine.

This rearrangement joins TRBV7-3 to TRBJ2-7; TRBD2 agrees at 9 bases. Germline values: CDR1 SGHTA, CDR2 FQGTGA. The V segment lost 5 bases and the J segment 2 bases; nucleotides outside the gene matches: 1. The CDR3 length is 13 residues. CDR3 amino acids: CASSPSGTYEQYF. CDR3 coding DNA: TGTGCCAGCAGCCCTAGCGGGACCTACGAGCAGTACTTC.

J is TRBJ1-5 and V is TRBV6-5, with 7 bases matching TRBD1. In germline, CDR1 is MNHEY, CDR2 SVGAGI. The V and J ends lost 5 bases and 11 bases, in that order; junction bases with no gene match: 21. This CDR3 contains 17 residues. Here the CDR3 reads CASSLGVDRASRGAQHF. CDR3 sequence (DNA): TGTGCCAGCAGTCTCGGGGTCGACAGGGCCTCCCGGGGGGCCCAGCATTTT.